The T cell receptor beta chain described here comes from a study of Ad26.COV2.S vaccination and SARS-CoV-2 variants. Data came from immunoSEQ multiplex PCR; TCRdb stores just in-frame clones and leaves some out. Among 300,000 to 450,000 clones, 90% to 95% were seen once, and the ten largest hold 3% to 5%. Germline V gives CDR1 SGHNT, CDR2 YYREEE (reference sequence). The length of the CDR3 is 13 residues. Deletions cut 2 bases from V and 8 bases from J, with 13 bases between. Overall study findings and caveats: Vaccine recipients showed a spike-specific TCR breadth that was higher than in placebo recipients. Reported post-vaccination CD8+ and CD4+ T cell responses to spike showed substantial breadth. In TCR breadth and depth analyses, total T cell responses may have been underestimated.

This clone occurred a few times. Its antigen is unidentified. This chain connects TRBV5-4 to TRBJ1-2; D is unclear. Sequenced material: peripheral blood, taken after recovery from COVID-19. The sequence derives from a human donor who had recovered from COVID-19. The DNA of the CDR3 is TGTGCCAGCAGCTTCTATCAGACCGGCGGCTACACCTTC. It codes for CASSFYQTGGYTF.